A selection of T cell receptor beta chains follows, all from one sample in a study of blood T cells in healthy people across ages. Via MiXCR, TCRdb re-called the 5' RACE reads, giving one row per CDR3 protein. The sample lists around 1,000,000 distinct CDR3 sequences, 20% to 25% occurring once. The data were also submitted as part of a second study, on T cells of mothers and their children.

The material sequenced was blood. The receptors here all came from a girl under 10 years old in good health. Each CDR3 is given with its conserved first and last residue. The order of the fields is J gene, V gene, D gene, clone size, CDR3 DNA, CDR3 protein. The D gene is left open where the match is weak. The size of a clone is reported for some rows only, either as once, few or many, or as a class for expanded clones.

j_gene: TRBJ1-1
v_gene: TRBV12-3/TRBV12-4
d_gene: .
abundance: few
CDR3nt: TGTGCCAGCAGACGCCACGGGGGGAACGCTGAAGCTTTCTTT
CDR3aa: CASRRHGGNAEAFF

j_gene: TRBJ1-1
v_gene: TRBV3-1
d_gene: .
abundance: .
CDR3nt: TGTGCCAGTAGCCACCCCCTGAGGGCTGAAGCTTTCTTT
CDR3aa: CASSHPLRAEAFF

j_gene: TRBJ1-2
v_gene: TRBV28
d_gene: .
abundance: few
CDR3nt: TGTGCCAGCAGTTCGTACAGGGAGGCGGCAGGGGGCTACACCTTC
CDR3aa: CASSSYREAAGGYTF

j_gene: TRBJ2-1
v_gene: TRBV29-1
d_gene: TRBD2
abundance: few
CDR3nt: TGCAGCGTTGAGGGATGGGCGACTAGCGGGCCGTGCAATGAGCAGTTCTTC
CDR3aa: CSVEGWATSGPCNEQFF

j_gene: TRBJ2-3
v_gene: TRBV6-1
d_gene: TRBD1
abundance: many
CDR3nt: TGTGCCAGATGGGGGTACAGGACAGGGCCTTTCACAGATACGCAGTATTTT
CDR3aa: CARWGYRTGPFTDTQYF

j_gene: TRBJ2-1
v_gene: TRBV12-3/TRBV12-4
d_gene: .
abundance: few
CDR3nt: TGTGCCAGCAGATGGTACAATGAGCAGTTCTTC
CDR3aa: CASRWYNEQFF

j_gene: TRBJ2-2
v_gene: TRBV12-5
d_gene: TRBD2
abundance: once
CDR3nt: TGTGCTAGTGGTGCGGGGGGGTCCTCCGGGGAGCTGTTTTTT
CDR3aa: CASGAGGSSGELFF

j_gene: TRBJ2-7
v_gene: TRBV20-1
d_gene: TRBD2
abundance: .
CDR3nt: TGCAGTGCTAGCCCCCGCGCCCGCGGGAGGGTGTACGAGCAGTACTTC
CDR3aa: CSASPRARGRVYEQYF

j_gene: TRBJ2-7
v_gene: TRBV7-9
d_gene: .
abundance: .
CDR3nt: TGTGCCAGCAGCTTAGTGGAGTCCACCTACGAGCAGTACTTC
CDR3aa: CASSLVESTYEQYF

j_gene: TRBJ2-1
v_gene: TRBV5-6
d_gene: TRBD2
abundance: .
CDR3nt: TGTGCCAGCAGCCGGGGACTAGCTGTTAGCTCCTACAATGAGCAGTTCTTC
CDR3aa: CASSRGLAVSSYNEQFF

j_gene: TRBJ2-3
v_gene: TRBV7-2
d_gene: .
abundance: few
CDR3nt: TGTGCCAGCAGCCCCGAGTGGGGAGCAGATACGCAGTATTTT
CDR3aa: CASSPEWGADTQYF

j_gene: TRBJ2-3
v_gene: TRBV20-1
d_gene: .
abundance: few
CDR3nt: TGCAGTGCTGTTCTAGCGCCAGATACGCAGTATTTT
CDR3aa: CSAVLAPDTQYF

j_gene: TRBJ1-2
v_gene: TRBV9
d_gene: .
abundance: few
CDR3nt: TGTACCAGCAGCCCCGAAGGTCCCGGAGTTTACTATGGCTACACCTTC
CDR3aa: CTSSPEGPGVYYGYTF

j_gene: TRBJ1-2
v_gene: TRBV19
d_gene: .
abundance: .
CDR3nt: TGTGCCAGTAGTATAGGGAGTGGCTACACCTTC
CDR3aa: CASSIGSGYTF

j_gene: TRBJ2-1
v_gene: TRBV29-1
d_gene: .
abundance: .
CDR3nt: TGCAGCGTAGACTGGGGTGGGGATGAGCAGTTCTTC
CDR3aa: CSVDWGGDEQFF

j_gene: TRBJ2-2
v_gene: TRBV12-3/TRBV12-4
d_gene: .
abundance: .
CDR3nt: TGTGCCAGCAGTTTCGGGGAATACACCGGGGAGCTGTTTTTT
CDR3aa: CASSFGEYTGELFF

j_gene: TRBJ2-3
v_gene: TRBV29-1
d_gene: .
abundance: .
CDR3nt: TGCAGCGTTGAGACCACGACTAGCACAGATACGCAGTATTTT
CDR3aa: CSVETTTSTDTQYF

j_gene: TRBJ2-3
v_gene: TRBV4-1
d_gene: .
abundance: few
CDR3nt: TGCGCCAGCAGCCGCCAGGGAGCGGATACGCAGTATTTT
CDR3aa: CASSRQGADTQYF

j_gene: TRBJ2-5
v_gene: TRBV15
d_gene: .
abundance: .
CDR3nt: TGTGCCACCAGAAACAGCCAAGAGACCCAGTACTTC
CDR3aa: CATRNSQETQYF

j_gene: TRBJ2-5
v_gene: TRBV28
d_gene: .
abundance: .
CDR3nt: TGTGCCAGCAGTCTCAGCGTGGGGGGCCAAGAGACCCAGTACTTC
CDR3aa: CASSLSVGGQETQYF

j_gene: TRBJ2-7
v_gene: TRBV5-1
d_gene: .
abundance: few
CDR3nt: TGCGCCAGTCAGCCCGGACGGGGGCTGAACTACGAGCAGTACTTC
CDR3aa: CASQPGRGLNYEQYF

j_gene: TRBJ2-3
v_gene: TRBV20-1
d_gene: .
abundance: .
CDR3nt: TGCAGTGCTAGGACCACGGATACGCAGTATTTT
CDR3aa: CSARTTDTQYF

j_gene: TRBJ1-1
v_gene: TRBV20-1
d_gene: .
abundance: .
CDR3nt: TGCAGTGCTGGAGATCCCGGGGAGGCGACTGAAGCTTTCTTT
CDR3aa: CSAGDPGEATEAFF

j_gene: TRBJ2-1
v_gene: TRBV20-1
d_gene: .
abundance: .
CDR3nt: TGCAGTGCCCAGTTAACCAAGCAGTTCTTC
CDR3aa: CSAQLTKQFF

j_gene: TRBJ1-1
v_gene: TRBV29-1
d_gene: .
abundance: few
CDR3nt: TGCAGCGCTACCTCTGTTGGGGTCACTGAAGCTTTCTTT
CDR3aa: CSATSVGVTEAFF

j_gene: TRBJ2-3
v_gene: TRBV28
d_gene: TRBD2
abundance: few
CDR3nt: TGTGCCAGCAGTTTAACCGCGCGGGAGGGTGGCACAGATACGCAGTATTTT
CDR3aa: CASSLTAREGGTDTQYF

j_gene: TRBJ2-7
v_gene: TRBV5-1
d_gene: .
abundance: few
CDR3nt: TGCGCCAGCAGCTTGGCCTTACAGGGCTACGAGCAGTACTTC
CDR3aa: CASSLALQGYEQYF

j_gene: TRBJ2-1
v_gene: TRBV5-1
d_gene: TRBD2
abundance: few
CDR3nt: TGCGCCAGCAGCTTCTTGCTCGGGACTAGCGGGAGCTCCTACAATGAGCAGTTCTTC
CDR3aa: CASSFLLGTSGSSYNEQFF

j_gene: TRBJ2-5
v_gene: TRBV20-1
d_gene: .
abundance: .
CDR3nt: TGCAGTGCTTCAACACCAACTTCGCTACAGGGAGGGGGGACCCAGTACTTC
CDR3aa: CSASTPTSLQGGGTQYF

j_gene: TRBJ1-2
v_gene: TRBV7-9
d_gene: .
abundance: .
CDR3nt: TGTGCCAGCAGCCCACAGGGTGTCTATGGCTACACCTTC
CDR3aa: CASSPQGVYGYTF

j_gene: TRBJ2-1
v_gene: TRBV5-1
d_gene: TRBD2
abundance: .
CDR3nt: TGCGCCAGCAGCGCGGGACTAGCGGTCTACAATGAGCAGTTCTTC
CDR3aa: CASSAGLAVYNEQFF

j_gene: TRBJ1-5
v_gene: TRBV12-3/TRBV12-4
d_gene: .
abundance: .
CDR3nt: TGTGCCAGCAGTCTGGCCTCTTATCAGCCCCAGCATTTT
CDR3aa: CASSLASYQPQHF

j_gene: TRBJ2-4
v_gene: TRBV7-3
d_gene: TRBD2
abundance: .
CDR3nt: TGTGCCAGCAGCTTCGACGGGGGACTAGAAAACATTCAGTACTTC
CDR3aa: CASSFDGGLENIQYF

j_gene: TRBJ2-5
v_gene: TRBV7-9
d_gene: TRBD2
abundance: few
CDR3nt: TGTGCCAGCAGCATCTGGGGTAGCGGGAGATGGGAGCAGTACTTC
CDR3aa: CASSIWGSGRWEQYF

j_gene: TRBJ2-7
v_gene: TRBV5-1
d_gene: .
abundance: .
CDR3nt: TGCGCCAGCAGCTTCTTACCCGGAAGTAACGAGCAGTACTTC
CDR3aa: CASSFLPGSNEQYF

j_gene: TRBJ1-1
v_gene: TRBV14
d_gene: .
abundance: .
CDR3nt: TGTGCCAGCAGCCAAACATCTAGCACTGAGGCTTTCTTT
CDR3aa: CASSQTSSTEAFF

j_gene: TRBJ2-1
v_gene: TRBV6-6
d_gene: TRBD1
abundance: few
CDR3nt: TGTGCCAGCAGTTACAACCGGGACAGGGGTAATGAGCAGTTCTTC
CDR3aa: CASSYNRDRGNEQFF

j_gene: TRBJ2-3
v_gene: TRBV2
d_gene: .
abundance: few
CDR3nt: TGTGCCAGCAGTTCGCAGCGGAACACAGATACGCAGTATTTT
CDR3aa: CASSSQRNTDTQYF

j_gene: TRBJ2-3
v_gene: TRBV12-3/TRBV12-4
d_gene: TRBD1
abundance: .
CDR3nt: TGTGCCAGCACCCTGGCTTTAGTCCCTACCAGACAGGGTACGCAGTATTTT
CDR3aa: CASTLALVPTRQGTQYF

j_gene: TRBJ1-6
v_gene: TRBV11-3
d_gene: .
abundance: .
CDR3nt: TGTGCCAGCAGCTTAGGGTCCCAGGGTGGTTCACCCCTCCACTTT
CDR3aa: CASSLGSQGGSPLHF

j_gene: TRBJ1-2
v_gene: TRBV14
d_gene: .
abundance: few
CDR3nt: TGTGCCAGCAGCCCTCCGGGCAGGTTAGGCTACACCTTC
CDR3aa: CASSPPGRLGYTF

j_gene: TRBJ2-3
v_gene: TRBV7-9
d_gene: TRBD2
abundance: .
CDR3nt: TGTGCCAGCAGGTTACCGAGACTAGCGGTAACAGATACGCAGTATTTT
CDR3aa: CASRLPRLAVTDTQYF

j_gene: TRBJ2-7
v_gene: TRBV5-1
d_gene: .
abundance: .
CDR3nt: TGCGCCAGCAGCTTGGCGGGTCAGGGAATCGACGAGCAGTACTTC
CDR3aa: CASSLAGQGIDEQYF

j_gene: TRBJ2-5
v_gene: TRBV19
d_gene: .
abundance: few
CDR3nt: TGTGCCAGTGCCAATCAGGGGGGGTATGGGACCCAGTACTTC
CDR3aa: CASANQGGYGTQYF

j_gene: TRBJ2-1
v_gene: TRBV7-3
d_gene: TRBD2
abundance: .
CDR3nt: TGTGCCAGCAGCTTAGTGCCTAGCGGGCACAATGAGCAGTTCTTC
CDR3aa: CASSLVPSGHNEQFF

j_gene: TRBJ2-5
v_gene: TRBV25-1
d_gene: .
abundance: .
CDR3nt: TGTGCCAGCAGTGAATTAAGGTTTAACGAGATGGGGACCCAGTACTTC
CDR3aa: CASSELRFNEMGTQYF